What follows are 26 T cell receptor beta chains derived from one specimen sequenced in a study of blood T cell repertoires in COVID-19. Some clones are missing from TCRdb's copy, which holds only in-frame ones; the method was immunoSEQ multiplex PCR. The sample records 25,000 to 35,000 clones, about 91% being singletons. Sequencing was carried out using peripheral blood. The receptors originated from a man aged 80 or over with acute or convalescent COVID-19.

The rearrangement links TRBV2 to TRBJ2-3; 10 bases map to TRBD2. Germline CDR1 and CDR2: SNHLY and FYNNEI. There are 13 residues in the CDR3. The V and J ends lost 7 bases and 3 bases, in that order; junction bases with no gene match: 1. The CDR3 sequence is CASTSGRTDTQYF. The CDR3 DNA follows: TGTGCCAGCACTAGCGGGAGAACAGATACGCAGTATTTT.

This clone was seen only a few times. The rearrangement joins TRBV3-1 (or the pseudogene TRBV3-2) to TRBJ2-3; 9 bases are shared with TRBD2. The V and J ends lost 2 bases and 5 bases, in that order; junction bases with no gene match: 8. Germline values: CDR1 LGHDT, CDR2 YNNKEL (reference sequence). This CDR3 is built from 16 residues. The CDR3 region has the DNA TGTGCCAGCAGCCAAATTAGCGGGAGTGCTAAAGATACGCAGTATTTT. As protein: CASSQISGSAKDTQYF.

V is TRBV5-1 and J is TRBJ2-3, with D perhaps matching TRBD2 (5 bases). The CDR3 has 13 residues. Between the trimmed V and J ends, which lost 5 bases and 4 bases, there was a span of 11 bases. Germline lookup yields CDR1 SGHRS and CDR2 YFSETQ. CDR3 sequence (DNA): TGCGCCAGCAGTCCCCTAGCCGCAGATACGCAGTATTTT. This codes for CASSPLAADTQYF.

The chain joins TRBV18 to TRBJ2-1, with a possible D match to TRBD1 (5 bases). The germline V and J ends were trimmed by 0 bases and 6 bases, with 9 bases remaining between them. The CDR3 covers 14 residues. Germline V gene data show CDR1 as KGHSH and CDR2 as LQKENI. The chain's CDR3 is CASSPPRQGNEQFF. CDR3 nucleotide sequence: TGTGCCAGCTCACCACCGCGGCAGGGCAATGAGCAGTTCTTC.

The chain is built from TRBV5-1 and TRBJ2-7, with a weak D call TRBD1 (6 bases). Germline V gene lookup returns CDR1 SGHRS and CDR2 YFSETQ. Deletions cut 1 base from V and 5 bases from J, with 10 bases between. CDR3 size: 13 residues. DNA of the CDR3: TGCGCCAGCAGCTTGTCCGAGGGGGACGAGCAGTACTTC. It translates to CASSLSEGDEQYF. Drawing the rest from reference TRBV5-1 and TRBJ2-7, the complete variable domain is KAGVTQTPRYLIKTRGQQVTLSCSPISGHRSVSWYQQTPGQGLQFLFEYFSETQRNKGNFPGRFSGRQFSNSRSEMNVSTLELGDSALYLCASSLSEGDEQYFGPGTRLTVT.

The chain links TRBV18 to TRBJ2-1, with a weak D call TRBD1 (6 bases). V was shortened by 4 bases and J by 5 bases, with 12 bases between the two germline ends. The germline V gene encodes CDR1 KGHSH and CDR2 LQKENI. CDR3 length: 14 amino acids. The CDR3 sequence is CASSRGDTDNEQFF. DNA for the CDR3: TGTGCCAGCTCACGTGGGGACACCGACAATGAGCAGTTCTTC. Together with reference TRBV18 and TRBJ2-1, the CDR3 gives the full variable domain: NAGVMQNPRHLVRRRGQEARLRCSPMKGHSHVYWYRQLPEEGLKFMVYLQKENIIDESGMPKERFSAEFPKEGPSILRIQQVVRGDSAAYFCASSRGDTDNEQFFGPGTRLTVL.

The CDR3 DNA follows: TGCGCCAGCAGCTTGGACACAGGGACTAATGAAAAACTGTTTTTT. Translation gives CASSLDTGTNEKLFF. The gene calls are TRBV5-1 and TRBJ1-4, with a possible D match to TRBD1 (6 bases). CDR3 length: 15 amino acids. Germline-derived CDR1 and CDR2 are SGHRS and YFSETQ. V dropped 0 bases and J dropped 2 bases, with 8 bases sitting between them.

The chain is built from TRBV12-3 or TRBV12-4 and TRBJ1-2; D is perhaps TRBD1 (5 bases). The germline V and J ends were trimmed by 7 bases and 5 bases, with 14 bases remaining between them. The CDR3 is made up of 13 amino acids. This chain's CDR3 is CASTLTRGYGYTF. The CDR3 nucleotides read TGTGCCAGCACCCTGACTCGGGGGTATGGCTACACCTTC.

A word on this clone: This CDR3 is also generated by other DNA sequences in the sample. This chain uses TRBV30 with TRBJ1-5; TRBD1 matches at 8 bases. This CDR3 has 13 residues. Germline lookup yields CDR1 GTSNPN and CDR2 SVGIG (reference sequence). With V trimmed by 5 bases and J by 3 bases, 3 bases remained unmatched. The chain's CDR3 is CAWGQGLNQPQHF. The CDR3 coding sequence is TGTGCCTGGGGACAGGGCCTCAATCAGCCCCAGCATTTT.

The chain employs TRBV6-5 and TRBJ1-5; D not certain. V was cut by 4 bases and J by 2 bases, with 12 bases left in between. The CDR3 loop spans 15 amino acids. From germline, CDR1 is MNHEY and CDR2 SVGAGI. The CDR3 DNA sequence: TGTGCCAGCAGTTCCCAGGCATTTGGCAATCAGCCCCAGCATTTT. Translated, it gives CASSSQAFGNQPQHF.

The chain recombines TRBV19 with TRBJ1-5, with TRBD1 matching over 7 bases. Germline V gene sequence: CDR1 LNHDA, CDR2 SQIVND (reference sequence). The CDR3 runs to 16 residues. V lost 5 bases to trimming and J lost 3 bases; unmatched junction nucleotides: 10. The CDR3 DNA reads TGTGCCAGTAGTTCCCCGGGACAGTTGAACAATCAGCCCCAGCATTTT. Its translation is CASSSPGQLNNQPQHF.

For the CDR3, the DNA is TGTGCCAGCACTTATAGTCATGGCACTGAAGCTTTCTTT. Amino acids: CASTYSHGTEAFF. This chain joins TRBV7-9 and TRBJ1-1; D not certain. This CDR3 is built from 13 residues. Germline CDR1 is SEHNR and CDR2 is FQNEAQ (reference sequence). Trimming pared 7 bases from V and 4 bases from J, leaving 13 bases between.

The CDR3: CASSQKQGAHTEAFF. As DNA, the CDR3 is TGTGCCAGCAGTCAAAAACAGGGGGCCCACACTGAAGCTTTCTTT. The genes are TRBV27 and TRBJ1-1; 9 nucleotides agree with TRBD1. Germline values: CDR1 MNHEY, CDR2 SMNVEV (reference sequence). This CDR3 comprises 15 residues. V was clipped by 5 bases and J by 3 bases; unmatched bases: 7.

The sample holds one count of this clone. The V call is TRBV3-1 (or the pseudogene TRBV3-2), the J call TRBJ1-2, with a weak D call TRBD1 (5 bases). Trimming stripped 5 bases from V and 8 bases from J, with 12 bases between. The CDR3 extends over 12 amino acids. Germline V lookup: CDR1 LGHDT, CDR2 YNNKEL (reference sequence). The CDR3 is CASSYGGTGYTF. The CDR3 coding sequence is TGTGCCAGCAGCTACGGGGGGACCGGCTACACCTTC.

CDR3: CATVDRAGNTIYF. The CDR3 nucleotides read TGTGCCACCGTGGACAGGGCTGGAAACACCATATATTTT. This sequence joins TRBV12-3 or TRBV12-4 and TRBJ1-3; TRBD1 agrees at 8 bases. This CDR3 is 13 amino acids long. Trimming took 10 bases from V and 2 from J; bases not matched to a gene: 4.

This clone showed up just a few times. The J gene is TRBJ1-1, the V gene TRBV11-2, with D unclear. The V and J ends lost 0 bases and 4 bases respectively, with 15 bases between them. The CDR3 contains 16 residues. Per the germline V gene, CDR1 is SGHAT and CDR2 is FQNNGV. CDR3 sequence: CASSLDLRRQGTEAFF. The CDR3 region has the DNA TGTGCCAGCAGCTTAGATCTGCGCAGGCAAGGCACTGAAGCTTTCTTT.

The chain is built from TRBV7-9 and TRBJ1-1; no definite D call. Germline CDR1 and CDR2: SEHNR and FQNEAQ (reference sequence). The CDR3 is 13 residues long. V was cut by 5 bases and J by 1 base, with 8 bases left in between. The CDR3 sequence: CASSPRGNTEAFF. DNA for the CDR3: TGTGCCAGCAGCCCCCGAGGGAACACTGAAGCTTTCTTT.

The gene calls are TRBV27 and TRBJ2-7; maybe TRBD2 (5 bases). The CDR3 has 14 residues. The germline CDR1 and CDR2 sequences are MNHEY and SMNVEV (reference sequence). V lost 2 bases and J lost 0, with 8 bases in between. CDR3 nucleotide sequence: TGTGCCAGCAGTTTAGGACTGAGCTCCTACGAGCAGTACTTC. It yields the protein CASSLGLSSYEQYF.

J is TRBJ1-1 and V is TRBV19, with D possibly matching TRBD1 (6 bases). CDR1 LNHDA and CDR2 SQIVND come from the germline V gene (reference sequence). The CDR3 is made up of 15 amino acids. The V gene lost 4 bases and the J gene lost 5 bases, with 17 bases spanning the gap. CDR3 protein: CASSRGPGFRTEAFF. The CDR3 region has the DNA TGTGCCAGTAGTAGGGGGCCAGGTTTTAGGACTGAAGCTTTCTTT. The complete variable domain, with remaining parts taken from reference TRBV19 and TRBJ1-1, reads DGGITQSPKYLFRKEGQNVTLSCEQNLNHDAMYWYRQDPGQGLRLIYYSQIVNDFQKGDIAEGYSVSREKKESFPLTVTSAQKNPTAFYLCASSRGPGFRTEAFFGQGTRLTVV.

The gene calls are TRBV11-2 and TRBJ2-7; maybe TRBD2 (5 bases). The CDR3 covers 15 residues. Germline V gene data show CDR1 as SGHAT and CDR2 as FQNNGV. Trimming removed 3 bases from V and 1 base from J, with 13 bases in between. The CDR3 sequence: CASSFGRDGSYEQYF. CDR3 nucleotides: TGTGCCAGCAGCTTTGGACGGGATGGGTCCTACGAGCAGTACTTC. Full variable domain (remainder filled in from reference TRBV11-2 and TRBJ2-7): EAGVAQSPRYKIIEKRQSVAFWCNPISGHATLYWYQQILGQGPKLLIQFQNNGVVDDSQLPKDRFSAERLKGVDSTLKIQPAKLEDSAVYLCASSFGRDGSYEQYFGPGTRLTVT.

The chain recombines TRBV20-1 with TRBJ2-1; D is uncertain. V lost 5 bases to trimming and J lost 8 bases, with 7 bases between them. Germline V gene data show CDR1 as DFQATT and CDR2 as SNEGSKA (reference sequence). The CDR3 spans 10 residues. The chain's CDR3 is CSAGRDEQFF. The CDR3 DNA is TGCAGTGCTGGTCGAGATGAGCAGTTCTTC.

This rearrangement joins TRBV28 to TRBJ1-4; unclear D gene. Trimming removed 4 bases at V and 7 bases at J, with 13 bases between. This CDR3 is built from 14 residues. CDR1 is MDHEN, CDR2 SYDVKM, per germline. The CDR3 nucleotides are TGTGCCAGCAGTTATCGGGGTGTTAGTGAAAAACTGTTTTTT. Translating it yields CASSYRGVSEKLFF.

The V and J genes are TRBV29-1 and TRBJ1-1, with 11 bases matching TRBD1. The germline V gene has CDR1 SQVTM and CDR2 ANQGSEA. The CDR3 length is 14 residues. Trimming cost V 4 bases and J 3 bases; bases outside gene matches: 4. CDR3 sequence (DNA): TGCAGCGTTGCACGGGACAGGGGGGACACTGAAGCTTTCTTT. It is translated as CSVARDRGDTEAFF.

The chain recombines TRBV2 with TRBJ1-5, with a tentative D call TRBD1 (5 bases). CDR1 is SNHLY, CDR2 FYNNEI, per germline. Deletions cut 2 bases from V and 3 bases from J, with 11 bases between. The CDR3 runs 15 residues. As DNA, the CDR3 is TGTGCCAGCAGTGAACAGGGACTCCTCAATCAGCCCCAGCATTTT. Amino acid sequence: CASSEQGLLNQPQHF. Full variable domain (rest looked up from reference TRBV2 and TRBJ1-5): EPEVTQTPSHQVTQMGQEVILRCVPISNHLYFYWYRQILGQKVEFLVSFYNNEISEKSEIFDDQFSVERPDGSNFTLKIRSTKLEDSAMYFCASSEQGLLNQPQHFGDGTRLSIL.

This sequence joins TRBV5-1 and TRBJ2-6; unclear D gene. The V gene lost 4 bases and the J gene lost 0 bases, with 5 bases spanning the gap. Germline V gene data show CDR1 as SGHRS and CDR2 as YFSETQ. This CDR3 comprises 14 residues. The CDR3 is CASSSDSGANVLTF. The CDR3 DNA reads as TGCGCCAGCAGCAGCGACTCTGGGGCCAACGTCCTGACTTTC.

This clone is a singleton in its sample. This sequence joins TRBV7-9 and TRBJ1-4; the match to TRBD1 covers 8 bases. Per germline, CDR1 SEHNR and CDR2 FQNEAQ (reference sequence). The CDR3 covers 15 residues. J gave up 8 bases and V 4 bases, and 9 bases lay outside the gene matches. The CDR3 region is CASSSNRGIGEKLFF. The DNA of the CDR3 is TGTGCCAGCAGCTCCAACAGGGGGATAGGAGAAAAACTGTTTTTT.